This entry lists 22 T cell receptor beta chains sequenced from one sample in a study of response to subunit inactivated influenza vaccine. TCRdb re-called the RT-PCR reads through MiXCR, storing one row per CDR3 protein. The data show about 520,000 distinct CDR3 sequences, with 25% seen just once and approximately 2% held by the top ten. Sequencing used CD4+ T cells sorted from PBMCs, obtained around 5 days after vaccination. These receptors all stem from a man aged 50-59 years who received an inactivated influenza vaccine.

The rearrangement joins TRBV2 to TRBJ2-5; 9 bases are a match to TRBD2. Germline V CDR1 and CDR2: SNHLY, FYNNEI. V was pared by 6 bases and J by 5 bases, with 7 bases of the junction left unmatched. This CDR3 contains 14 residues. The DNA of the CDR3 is TGTGCCAGCAGCCCATTAGCGGGAGCGGAGACCCAGTACTTC. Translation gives CASSPLAGAETQYF.

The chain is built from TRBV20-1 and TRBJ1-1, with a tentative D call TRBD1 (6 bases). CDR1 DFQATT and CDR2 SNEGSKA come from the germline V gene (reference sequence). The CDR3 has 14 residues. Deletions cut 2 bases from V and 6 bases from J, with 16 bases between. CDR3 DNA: TGCAGTGCTAGACAGGGGCCGGGGTCCGCTGAAGCTTTCTTT. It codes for CSARQGPGSAEAFF.

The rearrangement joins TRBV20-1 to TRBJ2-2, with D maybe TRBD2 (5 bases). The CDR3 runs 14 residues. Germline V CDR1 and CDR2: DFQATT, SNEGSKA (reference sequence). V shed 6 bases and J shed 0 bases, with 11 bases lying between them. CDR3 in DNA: TGCAGTGCCAGGACTGCAGCGAACACCGGGGAGCTGTTTTTT. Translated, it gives CSARTAANTGELFF.

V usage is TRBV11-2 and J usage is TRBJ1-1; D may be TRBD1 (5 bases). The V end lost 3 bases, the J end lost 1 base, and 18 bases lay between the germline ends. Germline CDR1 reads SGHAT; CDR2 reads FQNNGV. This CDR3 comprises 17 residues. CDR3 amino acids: CASSFNTFRQTNTEAFF. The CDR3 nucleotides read TGTGCCAGCAGCTTTAACACATTTCGACAGACGAACACTGAAGCTTTCTTT.

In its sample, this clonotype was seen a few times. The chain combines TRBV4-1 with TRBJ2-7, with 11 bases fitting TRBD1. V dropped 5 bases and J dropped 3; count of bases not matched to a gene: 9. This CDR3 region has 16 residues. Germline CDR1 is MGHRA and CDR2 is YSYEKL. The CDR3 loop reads CASSAQSGQGVYEQYF. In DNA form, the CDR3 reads TGCGCCAGCAGCGCACAATCGGGACAGGGGGTCTACGAGCAGTACTTC.

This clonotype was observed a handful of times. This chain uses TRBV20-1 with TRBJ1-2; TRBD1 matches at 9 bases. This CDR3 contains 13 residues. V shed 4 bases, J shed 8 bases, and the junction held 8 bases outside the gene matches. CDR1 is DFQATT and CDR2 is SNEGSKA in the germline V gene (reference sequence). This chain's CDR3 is CSATTLGQGGYTF. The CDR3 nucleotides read TGCAGTGCTACTACCCTAGGACAGGGGGGCTACACCTTC.

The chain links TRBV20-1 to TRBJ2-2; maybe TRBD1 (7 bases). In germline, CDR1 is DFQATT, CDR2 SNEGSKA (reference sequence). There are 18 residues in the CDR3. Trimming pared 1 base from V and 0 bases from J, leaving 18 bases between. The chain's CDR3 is CSARGGGLAGSNTGELFF. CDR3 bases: TGCAGTGCTAGAGGAGGGGGCCTCGCGGGATCGAACACCGGGGAGCTGTTTTTT.

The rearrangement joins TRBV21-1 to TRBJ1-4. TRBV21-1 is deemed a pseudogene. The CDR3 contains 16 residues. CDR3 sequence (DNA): TGTGCCAGCAGCAAAAAGGGTTGGGATGTATCGGAAAAACTGTTTTTT. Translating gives CASSKKGWDVSEKLFF.

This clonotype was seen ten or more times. CDR3 in amino acids: CASSTTGGEQFF. The CDR3 DNA sequence: TGTGCCAGCAGCACGACAGGGGGTGAGCAGTTCTTC. This rearrangement joins TRBV12-3 or TRBV12-4 to TRBJ2-1; 9 bases fit TRBD1. The V and J ends lost 6 bases and 9 bases, in that order; junction bases with no gene match: 3. The CDR3 loop spans 12 amino acids.

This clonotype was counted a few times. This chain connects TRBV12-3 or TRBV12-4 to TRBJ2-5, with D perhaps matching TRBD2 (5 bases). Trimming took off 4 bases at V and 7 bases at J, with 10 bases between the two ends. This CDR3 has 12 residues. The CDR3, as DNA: TGTGCCAGCAGTTACTCCGAGGGGACCCAGTACTTC. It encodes CASSYSEGTQYF.

In DNA form, the CDR3 reads TGTGCCACCCGGCGGAACTACGAGCAGTACTTC. Translation: CATRRNYEQYF. The chain recombines TRBV6-1 with TRBJ2-7; D is uncertain. Germline-derived CDR1 and CDR2 are MNHNS and SASEGT. The CDR3 has 11 amino acids. The ends were cut back, 10 bases at V and 3 bases at J, with 10 bases in the middle.

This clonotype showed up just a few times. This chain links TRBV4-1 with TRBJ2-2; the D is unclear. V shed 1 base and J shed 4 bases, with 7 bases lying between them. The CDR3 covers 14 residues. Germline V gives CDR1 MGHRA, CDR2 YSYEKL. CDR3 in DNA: TGCGCCAGCAGCCAAGCACTTTCCACCGGGGAGCTGTTTTTT. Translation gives CASSQALSTGELFF.

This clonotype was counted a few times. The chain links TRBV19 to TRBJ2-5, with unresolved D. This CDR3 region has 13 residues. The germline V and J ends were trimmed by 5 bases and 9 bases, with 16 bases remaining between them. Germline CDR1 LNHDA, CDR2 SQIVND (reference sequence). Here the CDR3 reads CASSSLAAEAQYF. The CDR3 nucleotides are TGTGCCAGTAGTTCCCTCGCGGCCGAGGCCCAGTACTTC.

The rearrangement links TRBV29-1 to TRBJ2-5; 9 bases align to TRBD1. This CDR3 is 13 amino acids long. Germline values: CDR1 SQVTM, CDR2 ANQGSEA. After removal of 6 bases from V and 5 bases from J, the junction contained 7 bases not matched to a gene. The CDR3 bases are TGCAGCGTGACGGACAGGGGCGCGGAGACCCAGTACTTC. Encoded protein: CSVTDRGAETQYF.

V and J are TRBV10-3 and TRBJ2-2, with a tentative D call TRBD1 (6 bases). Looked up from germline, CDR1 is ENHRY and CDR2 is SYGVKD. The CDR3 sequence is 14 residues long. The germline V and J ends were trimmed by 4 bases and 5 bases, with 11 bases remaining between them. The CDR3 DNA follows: TGTGCCATCAGTGTGGGGGCTTATACCGGGGAGCTGTTTTTT. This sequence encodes CAISVGAYTGELFF.

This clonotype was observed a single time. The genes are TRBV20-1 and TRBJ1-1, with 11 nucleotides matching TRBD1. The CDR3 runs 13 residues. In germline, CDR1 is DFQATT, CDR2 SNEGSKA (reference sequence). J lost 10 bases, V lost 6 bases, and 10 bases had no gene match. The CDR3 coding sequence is TGCAGTGCCCAACTGGACAGGGGGCAAGGAGCTTTCTTT. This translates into CSAQLDRGQGAFF.

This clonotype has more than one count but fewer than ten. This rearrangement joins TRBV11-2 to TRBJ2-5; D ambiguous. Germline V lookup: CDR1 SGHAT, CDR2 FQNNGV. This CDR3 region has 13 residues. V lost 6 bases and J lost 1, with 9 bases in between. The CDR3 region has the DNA TGTGCCAGCAGAATAAGGTTCCAAGAGACCCAGTACTTC. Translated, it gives CASRIRFQETQYF.

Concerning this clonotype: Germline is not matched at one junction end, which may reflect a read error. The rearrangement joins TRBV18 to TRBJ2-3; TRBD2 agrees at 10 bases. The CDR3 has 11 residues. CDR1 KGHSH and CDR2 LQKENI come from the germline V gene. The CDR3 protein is CASSQLAGLNF. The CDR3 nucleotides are TGTGCCAGCTCTCAACTAGCGGGGCTAAATTTT.

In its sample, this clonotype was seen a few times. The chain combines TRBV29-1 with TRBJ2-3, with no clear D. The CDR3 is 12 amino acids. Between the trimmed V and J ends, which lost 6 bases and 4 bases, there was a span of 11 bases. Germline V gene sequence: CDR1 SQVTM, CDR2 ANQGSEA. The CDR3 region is CSVRPRADTQYF. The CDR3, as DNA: TGCAGCGTGAGGCCCCGTGCAGATACGCAGTATTTT.

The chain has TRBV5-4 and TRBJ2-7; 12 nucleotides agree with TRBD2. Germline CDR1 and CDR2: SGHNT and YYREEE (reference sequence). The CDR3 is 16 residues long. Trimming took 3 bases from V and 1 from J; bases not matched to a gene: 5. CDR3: CASSSRTSGTSYEQYF. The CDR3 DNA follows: TGTGCCAGCAGCTCTAGGACTAGCGGGACTTCCTACGAGCAGTACTTC.

The CDR3, as DNA: TGCGCCAGCAGCCAAGATCGGGGGGTCTACAATGAGCAGTTCTTC. Translation gives CASSQDRGVYNEQFF. J is TRBJ2-1 and V is TRBV4-3, with 7 bases aligning to TRBD2. With V trimmed by 0 bases and J by 3 bases, 2 bases remained unmatched. This CDR3 contains 15 residues. In germline, CDR1 is LGHNA, CDR2 YSLEER.

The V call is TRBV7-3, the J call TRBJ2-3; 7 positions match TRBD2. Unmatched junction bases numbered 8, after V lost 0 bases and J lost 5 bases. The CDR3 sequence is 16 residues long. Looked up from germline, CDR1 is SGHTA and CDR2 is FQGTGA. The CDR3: CASSLTAGVWGDTQYF. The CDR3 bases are TGTGCCAGCAGCTTAACCGCGGGAGTTTGGGGAGATACGCAGTATTTT.